The 29 T cell receptor beta chains below were found in one sample sequenced in a study of shared clonotypes between healthy human individuals. Sequenced by immunoSEQ multiplex PCR; TCRdb stores in-frame clones only, minus some. Among 550,000 to 750,000 clones listed, 95% to 96% were seen once. CD8 cells regarded as naive lacked CD45RO, were positively chosen for CCR7, and omitted terminally differentiated effector memory CD45RA+ cells. What was sequenced was naive CD8+ T cells sorted from blood. All receptors derive from a woman aged 25 to 39 in good health.

This CDR3 reads CAWSVGINSYEQYF. The DNA of the CDR3 is TGTGCCTGGAGTGTTGGGATTAACTCCTACGAGCAGTACTTC. The chain uses TRBV30 and TRBJ2-7; D gene uncertain. Germline CDR1 and CDR2: GTSNPN and SVGIG (reference sequence). The CDR3 totals 14 residues. V lost 0 bases, J lost 0 bases, and 9 bases lay in between.

This clone came up once. The chain recombines TRBV27 with TRBJ2-3; 7 bases line up with TRBD1. This CDR3 spans 15 amino acids. Trimming removed 5 bases from V and 1 base from J; junction bases left unmatched: 6. Per germline, CDR1 MNHEY and CDR2 SMNVEV (reference sequence). The CDR3 nucleotides read TGTGCCAGCAGTCCCGGGACAGTCGGCACAGATACGCAGTATTTT. It codes for CASSPGTVGTDTQYF.

V gene TRBV6-5 combines with J gene TRBJ1-1; D ambiguous. V lost 2 bases to trimming and J lost 1 base, with 5 bases between them. Germline CDR1 MNHEY, CDR2 SVGAGI. The CDR3 length is 13 residues. The CDR3 protein is CASSYEENTEAFF. The CDR3 DNA sequence: TGTGCCAGCAGTTACGAAGAGAACACTGAAGCTTTCTTT.

This chain links TRBV28 with TRBJ1-1, with D uncertain. CDR1 is MDHEN, CDR2 SYDVKM, per germline. This CDR3 is 11 amino acids long. V was cut by 3 bases and J by 8 bases, with 7 bases left in between. The CDR3 nucleotides are TGTGCCAGCAGTTTCGGGAGGGAAGCTTTCTTT. As protein: CASSFGREAFF.

The gene calls are TRBV5-6 and TRBJ2-1; D perhaps matches TRBD1 (7 bases). CDR3 length: 11 amino acids. Trimming pared 8 bases from V and 12 bases from J, leaving 15 bases between. Germline CDR1 is SGHDT and CDR2 is YYEEEE. The CDR3 nucleotides are TGTGCCAGTAGATACAGGGGAGGGCAGTTCTTC. It codes for CASRYRGGQFF.

This clone showed up just a few times. The V gene is TRBV7-9, the J gene TRBJ2-3; D not certain. The CDR3 runs 11 residues. The germline CDR1 and CDR2 sequences are SEHNR and FQNEAQ (reference sequence). V lost 6 bases, J lost 3 bases, and 4 bases lay in between. Written as DNA, the CDR3 is TGTGCCAGCAGGTCGACAGATACGCAGTATTTT. This encodes CASRSTDTQYF.

The rearrangement uses TRBV7-6 and TRBJ2-1; D gene unclear. V was shortened by 2 bases and J by 4 bases, with 15 bases between the two germline ends. The CDR3 is made up of 16 amino acids. CDR1 and CDR2 from the germline V gene are SGHVS and FNYEAQ. The CDR3 nucleotides are TGTGCCAGCAGCTTAAGTTCCGGGTACAGTTACAATGAGCAGTTCTTC. This encodes CASSLSSGYSYNEQFF.

On this clone itself: A read error may produce the germline difference seen at one junction end. The rearrangement joins TRBV7-9 to TRBJ1-6, with 7 bases lining up with TRBD1. Germline CDR1 and CDR2: SEHNR and FQNEAQ (reference sequence). This CDR3 is built from 14 residues. CDR3 amino acids: CASSLAGTVEPLHF. The CDR3 coding sequence is TGTGCCAGCAGCCTAGCCGGGACAGTCGAACCCCTCCACTTT.

The rearrangement uses TRBV14 and TRBJ1-1; D is unclear. Germline-derived CDR1 and CDR2 are SGHDN and FVKESK. The CDR3 totals 17 residues. Trimming cost V 4 bases and J 4 bases, with 22 bases left between them. This CDR3 is CASSPTSGLEGSTEAFF. The CDR3 coding sequence is TGTGCCAGCAGCCCCACGAGCGGGCTAGAAGGTAGCACTGAAGCTTTCTTT.

This chain links TRBV5-1 with TRBJ1-1; unclear D gene. V was cut by 2 bases and J by 7 bases, with 9 bases left in between. The CDR3 consists of 12 residues. CDR1 is SGHRS, CDR2 YFSETQ, per germline. The CDR3 reads CASSFNLGEAFF. In DNA form, the CDR3 reads TGCGCCAGCAGCTTTAACTTAGGTGAAGCTTTCTTT.

The chain recombines TRBV7-9 with TRBJ2-7; tentatively, D is TRBD2 (5 bases). The CDR3 sequence is 15 residues long. With 5 bases removed from V and 2 bases from J, the gap between germline ends came to 16 bases. The germline V gene encodes CDR1 SEHNR and CDR2 FQNEAQ (reference sequence). CDR3 coding DNA: TGTGCCAGCAGCCAAGGACTGCATGAAGCCTACGAGCAGTACTTC. Translation gives CASSQGLHEAYEQYF. Drawing the rest from reference TRBV7-9 and TRBJ2-7, the complete variable domain is DTGVSQNPRHKITKRGQNVTFRCDPISEHNRLYWYRQTLGQGPEFLTYFQNEAQLEKSRLLSDRFSAERPKGSFSTLEIQRTEQGDSAMYLCASSQGLHEAYEQYFGPGTRLTVT.

The chain joins TRBV4-1 to TRBJ2-5; tentatively, D is TRBD2 (6 bases). This CDR3 comprises 19 residues. Germline-derived CDR1 and CDR2 are MGHRA and YSYEKL. The germline V and J ends were trimmed by 0 bases and 5 bases, with 25 bases remaining between them. In DNA form, the CDR3 reads TGCGCCAGCAGCCAAGATGGGAGGATAGCGGTGAATTTAAAGGAGACCCAGTACTTC. It codes for CASSQDGRIAVNLKETQYF.

This sequence joins TRBV28 and TRBJ2-1; D is possibly TRBD2 (7 bases). Trimming pared 6 bases from V and 1 base from J, leaving 19 bases between. CDR3 length equals 17 residues. Germline-derived CDR1 and CDR2 are MDHEN and SYDVKM. The CDR3 is CASSATVGGLSYNEQFF. The CDR3, as DNA: TGTGCCAGCAGCGCCACGGTCGGGGGGCTGTCCTACAATGAGCAGTTCTTC.

The chain recombines TRBV2 with TRBJ2-1; D perhaps matches TRBD1 (5 bases). The CDR3 covers 13 residues. The germline CDR1 and CDR2 sequences are SNHLY and FYNNEI. With 6 bases removed from V and 4 bases from J, the gap between germline ends came to 10 bases. In nucleotides, the CDR3 is TGTGCCAGCAGACGGACAAAATACAATGAGCAGTTCTTC. Encoded protein: CASRRTKYNEQFF.

The chain links TRBV28 to TRBJ2-1, with 11 bases that match TRBD2. Per the germline V gene, CDR1 is MDHEN and CDR2 is SYDVKM. V lost 5 bases and J lost 8; bases outside the gene matches: 11. This CDR3 comprises 16 residues. The CDR3 coding sequence is TGTGCCAGCAGTGCCGAACTAGCGGGAGCGTGGTATGAGCAGTTCTTC. Protein product: CASSAELAGAWYEQFF.

The chain joins TRBV4-1 to TRBJ2-1; D uncertain. This CDR3 has 15 amino acids. Germline V gene data show CDR1 as MGHRA and CDR2 as YSYEKL. V lost 2 bases and J lost 0, with 8 bases in between. The CDR3 DNA follows: TGCGCCAGCAGCCAAAAGCCCAGCTCCTACAATGAGCAGTTCTTC. It is translated as CASSQKPSSYNEQFF.

The rearrangement links TRBV19 to TRBJ2-1, with D perhaps TRBD1 or TRBD2 (6 bases each). Germline V lookup: CDR1 LNHDA, CDR2 SQIVND (reference sequence). V lost 3 bases to trimming and J lost 0 bases, with 9 bases between them. CDR3 length equals 15 residues. DNA for the CDR3: TGTGCCAGTAGTATTCCGGGGGCCTCCTACAATGAGCAGTTCTTC. This codes for CASSIPGASYNEQFF.

V gene TRBV2 combines with J gene TRBJ2-5; D is undetermined. CDR1 and CDR2 (germline): SNHLY, FYNNEI. The ends were cut back, 8 bases at V and 5 bases at J, with 15 bases in the middle. The CDR3 runs to 13 residues. The CDR3 protein is CASFRVVGETQYF. CDR3 nucleotide sequence: TGTGCCAGCTTTAGGGTGGTCGGGGAGACCCAGTACTTC. The full variable domain, rest sourced from reference TRBV2 and TRBJ2-5, is EPEVTQTPSHQVTQMGQEVILRCVPISNHLYFYWYRQILGQKVEFLVSFYNNEISEKSEIFDDQFSVERPDGSNFTLKIRSTKLEDSAMYFCASFRVVGETQYFGPGTRLLVL.

V is TRBV28 and J is TRBJ1-1; D is ambiguous. V shed 3 bases and J shed 5 bases, with 7 bases lying between them. Germline loops: CDR1 MDHEN, CDR2 SYDVKM. The CDR3 has 12 residues. The CDR3 is CASSFMVTEAFF. The CDR3 DNA reads TGTGCCAGCAGTTTCATGGTTACTGAAGCTTTCTTT.

In nucleotides, the CDR3 is TGTGCCAGCAGTTCCAGGGGGCTCCGCTACGAGCAGTACTTC. This sequence encodes CASSSRGLRYEQYF. This chain links TRBV28 with TRBJ2-7; 8 nucleotides align to TRBD1. Germline CDR1 reads MDHEN; CDR2 reads SYDVKM. The CDR3 is 14 amino acids. The junction had 5 bases not matched to a gene; V was cut back by 4 bases and J by 3 bases.

The V and J genes are TRBV28 and TRBJ1-2, with D uncertain. Looked up from germline, CDR1 is MDHEN and CDR2 is SYDVKM. The CDR3 is made up of 13 amino acids. Trimming shortened V by 4 bases and J by 5 bases, and 11 bases separated the two germline ends. This CDR3 reads CASSSDLFYGYTF. In nucleotides, the CDR3 is TGTGCCAGCAGTTCCGACTTGTTTTATGGCTACACCTTC.

The chain uses TRBV28 and TRBJ2-3; 10 bases map to TRBD2. V was pared by 5 bases and J by 2 bases, with 7 bases of the junction left unmatched. In germline, CDR1 is MDHEN, CDR2 SYDVKM. The CDR3 sequence is 16 residues long. The CDR3 reads CASSPWTSGVTDTQYF. CDR3 sequence (DNA): TGTGCCAGCAGTCCCTGGACTAGCGGAGTCACAGATACGCAGTATTTT.

The genes are TRBV2 and TRBJ2-7; TRBD2 aligns across 9 bases. From germline, CDR1 is SNHLY and CDR2 FYNNEI. Trimming at V came to 6 bases and at J to 0 bases, leaving 6 bases not matched to a gene. This CDR3 has 15 residues. CDR3 residues: CASRSPGLASYEQYF. The DNA of the CDR3 is TGTGCCAGCAGGAGCCCGGGACTAGCCTCCTACGAGCAGTACTTC. The full variable domain, in which reference TRBV2 and TRBJ2-7 provide the parts outside the CDR3, is EPEVTQTPSHQVTQMGQEVILRCVPISNHLYFYWYRQILGQKVEFLVSFYNNEISEKSEIFDDQFSVERPDGSNFTLKIRSTKLEDSAMYFCASRSPGLASYEQYFGPGTRLTVT.

The chain uses TRBV27 and TRBJ2-1; 7 bases fit TRBD2. This CDR3 comprises 15 residues. Trimming took 2 bases from V and 5 from J; bases not matched to a gene: 6. CDR1 is MNHEY and CDR2 is SMNVEV in the germline V gene (reference sequence). The CDR3 loop reads CASSLGGGTHNEQFF. Written as DNA, the CDR3 is TGTGCCAGCAGTTTAGGGGGGGGTACACACAATGAGCAGTTCTTC.

This sequence joins TRBV19 and TRBJ2-7, with 9 bases identical to TRBD1. The ends lost 5 bases at V and 0 bases at J; junction bases unmatched: 5. Germline V gene data show CDR1 as LNHDA and CDR2 as SQIVND (reference sequence). This CDR3 region has 15 residues. CDR3 DNA sequence: TGTGCCAGTAGTCCCGAGACAGGGGGCTCCTACGAGCAGTACTTC. Protein product: CASSPETGGSYEQYF.

The rearrangement links TRBV29-1 to TRBJ2-7, with TRBD1 matching 8 bases. This CDR3 contains 14 residues. Germline V lookup: CDR1 SQVTM, CDR2 ANQGSEA. The ends lost 4 bases at V and 3 bases at J; junction bases unmatched: 8. CDR3 nucleotide sequence: TGCAGCGTTGCCCCGACAGGGGTGGGCTACGAGCAGTACTTC. Amino acids: CSVAPTGVGYEQYF.

The genes are TRBV5-8 and TRBJ2-7; D remains ambiguous. CDR1 SGHTS and CDR2 YDEGEE come from the germline V gene. The CDR3 sequence is 13 residues long. V gave up 2 bases and J gave up 1 base, with 7 bases separating them. The CDR3 sequence is CASSLRDSYEQYF. The CDR3 DNA follows: TGTGCCAGCAGCTTAAGGGATTCCTACGAGCAGTACTTC.

This clone has a single count. The rearrangement links TRBV30 to TRBJ2-5, with D unresolved. The length of the CDR3 is 11 residues. V gave up 8 bases and J gave up 4 bases, with 11 bases separating them. Germline assignment: CDR1 GTSNPN and CDR2 SVGIG (reference sequence). The CDR3 loop is CAAYATETQYF. In DNA form, the CDR3 reads TGTGCCGCTTACGCAACAGAGACCCAGTACTTC.

Details on this clone: Other DNA sequences in this sample translate to the same CDR3. The chain has TRBV27 and TRBJ1-5; TRBD1 aligns across 8 bases. The CDR3 runs 12 residues. Germline V CDR1 and CDR2: MNHEY, SMNVEV (reference sequence). V lost 7 bases to trimming and J lost 7 bases; unmatched junction nucleotides: 3. CDR3 residues: CASTTGGQPQHF. In nucleotides, the CDR3 is TGTGCCAGCACCACAGGGGGGCAGCCCCAGCATTTT.